This T cell receptor (beta chain) stems from a study of shared clonotypes between healthy human individuals. Findings and limits, study-wide: Generally, naive subsets came out with larger estimated richness than memory subsets.

In this sample, this clone turned up a few times. Its antigen is not identified. The CDR3 is made up of 13 amino acids. The germline V gene encodes CDR1 GTSNPN and CDR2 SVGIG (reference sequence). The ends lost 7 bases at V and 11 bases at J; junction bases unmatched: 16. Some 30,000 T cell genomes, or about 200 ng DNA, went into the sorted-subset replicate PCRs. The assay was immunoSEQ multiplex PCR, and TCRdb's table has in-frame clones only and misses some. The sample holds about 960,000 clones, around three quarters seen once. The receptor's source is a young man in good health. The chain carries TRBV30 and TRBJ1-1, with 7 bases matching TRBD1. Input material: memory CD4+ T cells sorted from blood. The subset is: CD45RA-negative fraction. CDR3: CAFSGTAVAGAFF. CDR3 sequence (DNA): TGTGCCTTTAGCGGGACAGCGGTGGCTGGGGCTTTCTTT.